This T cell receptor (beta chain) was found in a study of Graves' ophthalmopathy and Graves' hyperthyroidism. The CDR3 covers 12 residues. Trimming removed 2 bases from V and 11 bases from J, with 10 bases in between. The authors amplified TCR beta CDR3 regions, and they did so from RNA transcripts for repertoire sequencing. HTBI primers served in a first-round RT-PCR, which a second-round multiplex PCR followed. TCRdb re-called the multiplex PCR reads with MiXCR, one entry per CDR3 protein. The sample includes 300,000 to 400,000 distinct CDR3 sequences, about 17% of them seen just once. This clonotype was seen at least ten times.

The V gene is TRBV12-3 or TRBV12-4, the J gene TRBJ1-5; D remains ambiguous. Sequenced: peripheral blood. This clonotype was sampled from an adult woman with stable Graves' hyperthyroidism. This chain's CDR3 is CASSLPGGAQHF. CDR3 coding DNA: TGTGCCAGCAGTTTACCGGGAGGAGCCCAGCATTTT.